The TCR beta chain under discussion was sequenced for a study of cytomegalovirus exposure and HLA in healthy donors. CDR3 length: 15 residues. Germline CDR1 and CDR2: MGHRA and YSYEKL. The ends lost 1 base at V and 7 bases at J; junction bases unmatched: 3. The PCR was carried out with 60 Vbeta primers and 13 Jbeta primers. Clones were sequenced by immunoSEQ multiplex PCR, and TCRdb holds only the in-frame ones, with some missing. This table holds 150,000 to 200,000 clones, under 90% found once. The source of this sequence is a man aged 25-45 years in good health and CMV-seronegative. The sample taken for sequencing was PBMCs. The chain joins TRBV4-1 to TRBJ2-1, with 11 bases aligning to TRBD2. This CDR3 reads CASSQVAGGFNEQFF. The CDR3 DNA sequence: TGCGCCAGCAGCCAAGTAGCGGGGGGGTTTAATGAGCAGTTCTTC.